Presented here are 31 T cell receptor beta chains from one specimen sequenced in a study of PD-L1 blockade in urothelial cancer. Indicated time point: pretreatment peripheral blood. Assay used: immunoSEQ multiplex PCR; TCRdb lists only in-frame clones, some missing. Altogether 85,000 to 95,000 clones are present, roughly 90% being singletons, with the ten largest covering around 1.7%. Sample: PBMCs, taken around atezolizumab (anti-PD-L1) treatment. These receptors all come from a man in his fifties or sixties with urothelial cancer.

This chain uses TRBV5-6 with TRBJ1-2, with a weak D call TRBD1 (5 bases). Between the trimmed V and J ends, which lost 0 bases and 3 bases, there was a span of 12 bases. The CDR3 is 15 amino acids. Germline V CDR1 and CDR2: SGHDT, YYEEEE. Here the CDR3 reads CASSLVGREDYGYTF. In nucleotides, the CDR3 is TGTGCCAGCAGCTTGGTCGGCAGGGAAGACTATGGCTACACCTTC.

This clone was detected only once. The rearrangement uses TRBV6-1 and TRBJ1-5; D remains ambiguous. The CDR3 length is 14 residues. Trimming pared 7 bases from V and 6 bases from J, leaving 16 bases between. CDR1 is MNHNS, CDR2 SASEGT, per germline. The DNA of the CDR3 is TGTGCCAGCATGGCGGGGTCAGCAGGTCAGCCCCAGCATTTT. This sequence encodes CASMAGSAGQPQHF.

The rearrangement links TRBV7-2 to TRBJ2-7; 7 bases align to TRBD2. Trimming took 0 bases from V and 7 from J; bases not matched to a gene: 6. The CDR3 covers 14 residues. The V gene's germline CDR1 is SGHTA and CDR2 FQGNSA. The CDR3 loop reads CASSLAGGPLEQYF. In DNA form, the CDR3 reads TGTGCCAGCAGCTTAGCGGGAGGGCCCCTAGAGCAGTACTTC.

The chain couples TRBV25-1 to TRBJ1-3, with no clear D. Germline CDR1 is MGHDK and CDR2 is SYGVNS. This CDR3 region has 15 residues. V shed 7 bases and J shed 0 bases, with 13 bases lying between them. CDR3 sequence reads: CASMPGLISGNTIYF. As DNA, the CDR3 is TGTGCCAGCATGCCAGGCCTCATCTCTGGAAACACCATATATTTT.

J is TRBJ2-1 and V is TRBV5-4; 9 bases align to TRBD2. Germline V gene sequence: CDR1 SGHNT, CDR2 YYREEE (reference sequence). This CDR3 has 16 residues. Trimming cost V 3 bases and J 6 bases; bases outside gene matches: 10. CDR3 sequence (DNA): TGTGCCAGCAGCTCCCGGGAGGGCGGGAGGGCCAATGAGCAGTTCTTC. As protein: CASSSREGGRANEQFF.

V usage is TRBV4-1 and J usage is TRBJ2-5, with 10 positions matching TRBD2. CDR3 length: 16 residues. Per germline, CDR1 MGHRA and CDR2 YSYEKL. The junction had 5 bases not matched to a gene; V was cut back by 0 bases and J by 4 bases. This CDR3 reads CASSQEGLAGVETQYF. The CDR3 coding sequence is TGCGCCAGCAGCCAAGAGGGCCTAGCGGGGGTAGAGACCCAGTACTTC.

This clone was picked up a small number of times. The rearrangement joins TRBV21-1 to TRBJ1-5. TRBV21-1 is flagged as a pseudogene. CDR3 length equals 17 residues. DNA of the CDR3: TGTGCCAGCAGCAGTTCCGACTTCCCGTATAGCAATCAGCCCCAGCATTTT. This gives the protein CASSSSDFPYSNQPQHF.

The chain recombines TRBV7-8 with TRBJ1-3, with D tentatively TRBD1 (5 bases). V was clipped by 2 bases and J by 0 bases, with 11 bases between them. The CDR3 has 16 residues. Germline V gene sequence: CDR1 SGHVS, CDR2 FQNEAQ. CDR3 nucleotides: TGTGCCAGCAGCTTACGGGACGGGAGCTCTGGAAACACCATATATTTT. Amino acid sequence: CASSLRDGSSGNTIYF. The variable domain in full, with the rest retrieved from reference TRBV7-8 and TRBJ1-3, is GAGVSQSPRYKVAKRGQDVALRCDPISGHVSLFWYQQALGQGPEFLTYFQNEAQLDKSGLPSDRFFAERPEGSVSTLKIQRTQQEDSAVYLCASSLRDGSSGNTIYFGEGSWLTVV.

The chain joins TRBV11-2 to TRBJ2-1; 9 nucleotides match TRBD2. CDR1 and CDR2 (germline): SGHAT, FQNNGV. The J segment lost 4 bases and the V segment lost 1 base, leaving 8 bases of the junction unmatched. The CDR3 is 17 amino acids. In DNA form, the CDR3 reads TGTGCCAGCAGCTTAGGTATACCAGCGGGAGGATACAATGAGCAGTTCTTC. It is translated as CASSLGIPAGGYNEQFF.

This rearrangement joins TRBV5-4 to TRBJ1-1, with a weak D call TRBD1 (5 bases). The germline CDR1 and CDR2 sequences are SGHNT and YYREEE (reference sequence). V was pared by 6 bases and J by 0 bases, with 15 bases between. The CDR3 loop spans 15 amino acids. The CDR3 is CASTSSGTMNTEAFF. CDR3 coding DNA: TGTGCCAGCACCTCCTCCGGGACTATGAACACTGAAGCTTTCTTT.

This chain joins TRBV5-5 and TRBJ1-5; maybe TRBD1 (5 bases). Germline V lookup: CDR1 SGHKS, CDR2 YYEKEE (reference sequence). The CDR3 is made up of 17 amino acids. V was cut by 2 bases and J by 5 bases, with 20 bases left in between. CDR3 protein: CASSFNWVVGLDQPQHF. CDR3 nucleotides: TGTGCCAGCAGCTTCAATTGGGTTGTGGGGCTAGATCAGCCCCAGCATTTT.

The chain uses TRBV6-5 and TRBJ1-2; D unresolved. Germline lookup yields CDR1 MNHEY and CDR2 SVGAGI. The CDR3 spans 13 residues. With 6 bases removed from V and 4 bases from J, the gap between germline ends came to 12 bases. Written as DNA, the CDR3 is TGTGCCAGCAGACCGACACCATCCTATGGCTACACCTTC. Protein sequence: CASRPTPSYGYTF.

The gene calls are TRBV5-4 and TRBJ2-5; perhaps TRBD2 as D (6 bases). Germline assignment: CDR1 SGHNT and CDR2 YYREEE (reference sequence). The CDR3 has 12 amino acids. Trimming cost V 4 bases and J 4 bases, with 8 bases left between them. Here the CDR3 DNA reads TGTGCCAGCAGCCTGCGGGGAGAGACCCAGTACTTC. Its translation is CASSLRGETQYF.

This chain connects TRBV18 to TRBJ2-7; 9 positions agree with TRBD1. Germline CDR1 and CDR2: KGHSH and LQKENI. V was clipped by 3 bases and J by 0 bases; unmatched bases: 6. CDR3 length equals 16 residues. CDR3 residues: CASSPRQGVSSYEQYF. The CDR3 DNA reads as TGTGCCAGCTCACCGAGACAGGGGGTGAGCTCCTACGAGCAGTACTTC.

This clone has a single count. The CDR3, as DNA: TGTGCCAGCAGGCCCGACAGGGGGCCAACTTCCTACGAGCAGTACTTC. It translates to CASRPDRGPTSYEQYF. J is TRBJ2-7 and V is TRBV28; 10 positions match TRBD1. Trimming removed 6 bases from V and 1 base from J; junction bases left unmatched: 9. The CDR3 loop spans 16 amino acids. Germline V CDR1 and CDR2: MDHEN, SYDVKM. Variable domain in full (rest from reference TRBV28 and TRBJ2-7): DVKVTQSSRYLVKRTGEKVFLECVQDMDHENMFWYRQDPGLGLRLIYFSYDVKMKEKGDIPEGYSVSREKKERFSLILESASTNQTSMYLCASRPDRGPTSYEQYFGPGTRLTVT.

The chain uses TRBV7-2 and TRBJ1-3, with D perhaps TRBD1 (5 bases). CDR1 is SGHTA, CDR2 FQGNSA, per germline. The CDR3 loop spans 14 amino acids. With 5 bases removed from V and 3 bases from J, the gap between germline ends came to 11 bases. The CDR3 reads CASSGQGIGNTIYF. In nucleotides, the CDR3 is TGTGCCAGCAGCGGCCAGGGAATTGGAAACACCATATATTTT.

The rearrangement links TRBV5-4 to TRBJ1-3; 7 positions agree with TRBD1. CDR1 SGHNT and CDR2 YYREEE come from the germline V gene (reference sequence). The CDR3 has 14 amino acids. V dropped 3 bases and J dropped 7; count of bases not matched to a gene: 7. The CDR3 sequence: CASSSQGVKNTIYF. In DNA, the CDR3 is TGTGCCAGCAGCTCCCAGGGGGTCAAGAACACCATATATTTT.

This clone was observed a few times. V usage is TRBV2 and J usage is TRBJ1-6; tentative D call: TRBD1 (5 bases). Trimming removed 4 bases at V and 7 bases at J, with 11 bases between. The CDR3 has 14 residues. Germline CDR1 SNHLY, CDR2 FYNNEI. CDR3 sequence (DNA): TGTGCCAGCAGTGGAGGCAGGGTGAATTCACCCCTCCACTTT. Protein: CASSGGRVNSPLHF.

The chain recombines TRBV7-6 with TRBJ2-1; possible D gene TRBD1, 5 bases. V was trimmed by 4 bases and J by 3 bases, leaving 16 bases between them. Germline assignment: CDR1 SGHVS and CDR2 FNYEAQ. This CDR3 spans 16 amino acids. The DNA of the CDR3 is TGTGCCAGCAGCTCGGTAGGGGCGGCTTTCTACAATGAGCAGTTCTTC. Amino acids: CASSSVGAAFYNEQFF.

The V call is TRBV7-9, the J call TRBJ2-7; D remains unclear. V lost 0 bases and J lost 6, with 15 bases in between. Germline loops: CDR1 SEHNR, CDR2 FQNEAQ (reference sequence). This CDR3 has 15 residues. This CDR3 is CASSLAWPGEGEQYF. CDR3 in DNA: TGTGCCAGCAGCTTAGCGTGGCCGGGTGAAGGCGAGCAGTACTTC. Full variable domain (rest looked up from reference TRBV7-9 and TRBJ2-7): DTGVSQNPRHKITKRGQNVTFRCDPISEHNRLYWYRQTLGQGPEFLTYFQNEAQLEKSRLLSDRFSAERPKGSFSTLEIQRTEQGDSAMYLCASSLAWPGEGEQYFGPGTRLTVT.

This sequence joins TRBV7-8 and TRBJ1-5; 7 bases are a match to TRBD1. The CDR3 contains 16 residues. V lost 10 bases and J lost 0; bases outside the gene matches: 12. Per germline, CDR1 SGHVS and CDR2 FQNEAQ. The chain's CDR3 is CANPGLGQPSNQPQHF. CDR3 nucleotides: TGTGCCAACCCAGGGCTGGGACAGCCTAGCAATCAGCCCCAGCATTTT.

The chain couples TRBV7-9 to TRBJ2-5, with a tentative D call TRBD1 (6 bases). This CDR3 is 12 amino acids long. Deletions cut 4 bases from V and 5 bases from J, with 8 bases between. Germline-derived CDR1 and CDR2 are SEHNR and FQNEAQ (reference sequence). CDR3 nucleotide sequence: TGTGCCAGCAGCTCCCAGGGGGAGACCCAGTACTTC. Its translation is CASSSQGETQYF.

The V call is TRBV5-1, the J call TRBJ1-1; D remains unclear. Trimming removed 4 bases at V and 1 base at J, with 11 bases between. The CDR3 extends over 14 amino acids. Germline CDR1 SGHRS, CDR2 YFSETQ. The CDR3 loop reads CASSPTASNTEAFF. CDR3 DNA: TGCGCCAGCAGCCCAACAGCTTCGAACACTGAAGCTTTCTTT. The full variable domain, rest sourced from reference TRBV5-1 and TRBJ1-1, is KAGVTQTPRYLIKTRGQQVTLSCSPISGHRSVSWYQQTPGQGLQFLFEYFSETQRNKGNFPGRFSGRQFSNSRSEMNVSTLELGDSALYLCASSPTASNTEAFFGQGTRLTVV.

V is TRBV7-9 and J is TRBJ2-5; 11 nucleotides agree with TRBD2. The CDR3 spans 16 residues. V was pared by 5 bases and J by 5 bases, with 10 bases of the junction left unmatched. Germline CDR1 SEHNR, CDR2 FQNEAQ (reference sequence). The CDR3 DNA reads TGTGCCAGCAGCAAGCTCGGGACTAGCGGAGGGGAGACCCAGTACTTC. Amino acid sequence: CASSKLGTSGGETQYF.

The chain joins TRBV11-2 to TRBJ2-7; 11 bases are shared with TRBD2. Germline assignment: CDR1 SGHAT and CDR2 FQNNGV. V trimming: 1 base; J trimming: 1 base; junction bases outside the gene matches: 0. The CDR3 is made up of 15 amino acids. CDR3 DNA sequence: TGTGCCAGCAGCTTAGGACTAGCGGGATCCTACGAGCAGTACTTC. This codes for CASSLGLAGSYEQYF.

CDR3 sequence: CATSLGGNNEQFF. In DNA, the CDR3 is TGCGCCACCAGCCTCGGGGGGAACAATGAGCAGTTCTTC. The genes are TRBV10-1 and TRBJ2-1, with 7 positions matching TRBD2. Trimming at V came to 10 bases and at J to 5 bases, leaving 8 bases not matched to a gene. Germline V lookup: CDR1 WNHNN, CDR2 SYGVQD (reference sequence). The CDR3 loop spans 13 amino acids.

The rearrangement joins TRBV14 to TRBJ2-2; 7 bases are shared with TRBD1. J was trimmed by 0 bases and V by 6 bases; bases with no gene match: 4. The V gene's germline CDR1 is SGHDN and CDR2 FVKESK. The CDR3 sequence is 15 residues long. CDR3 residues: CASSRTGSNTGELFF. The DNA for the CDR3 is TGTGCCAGCAGTCGGACAGGCTCGAACACCGGGGAGCTGTTTTTT.

The sample holds one count of this clone. J is TRBJ2-1 and V is TRBV18; D not certain. The CDR3 consists of 11 residues. CDR1 is KGHSH, CDR2 LQKENI, per germline. The V end lost 4 bases, the J end lost 8 bases, and 6 bases lay between the germline ends. As DNA, the CDR3 is TGTGCCAGCTCACTTCCTCATGAGCAGTTCTTC. Translated: CASSLPHEQFF.

This clone was recorded once. The genes are TRBV7-3 and TRBJ2-6; TRBD2 matches at 7 bases. Germline V gene data show CDR1 as SGHTA and CDR2 as FQGTGA. The CDR3 is made up of 18 amino acids. Trimming took 4 bases from V and 3 from J; bases not matched to a gene: 12. As DNA, the CDR3 is TGTGCCAGCAGCTCGCGGGAGAAAACAATCGTTGGGGCCAACGTCCTGACTTTC. Translating gives CASSSREKTIVGANVLTF.

This clone has only a few counts. The chain combines TRBV9 with TRBJ1-6; the match to TRBD1 covers 10 bases. J gave up 14 bases and V 0 bases, and 5 bases lay outside the gene matches. CDR3 length: 14 amino acids. Germline lookup yields CDR1 SGDLS and CDR2 YYNGEE. The DNA for the CDR3 is TGTGCCAGCAGCGTAGGGACAGGGGGGAGCTCCCTCCACTTT. Its protein product is CASSVGTGGSSLHF.

CDR3 region: CASSPTAASTDTQYF. CDR3 DNA: TGTGCCAGCTCACCAACGGCGGCGAGCACAGATACGCAGTATTTT. This chain connects TRBV18 to TRBJ2-3; D remains ambiguous. This CDR3 comprises 15 residues. The V gene lost 2 bases and the J gene lost 0 bases, with 9 bases spanning the gap. CDR1 and CDR2 (germline): KGHSH, LQKENI.